The 20 T cell receptor beta chains below were found in one sample sequenced in a study of T cell changes during pregnancy in multiple sclerosis. Only in-frame clones appear in the TCRdb table, and some are missing; sequencing was by immunoSEQ multiplex PCR. The sample consists of tens of thousands of clones, nearly 90% of them appearing once. This specimen consisted of peripheral blood, obtained after pregnancy. The receptors were sampled from a female donor in good health, enrolled as a control in a pregnancy study.

The chain carries TRBV9 and TRBJ2-7, with 9 bases that match TRBD2. V gave up 3 bases and J gave up 6 bases; unmatched junction bases: 4. The CDR3 consists of 13 residues. CDR1 is SGDLS, CDR2 YYNGEE, per germline. The DNA of the CDR3 is TGTGCCAGCAGCGCGGGACTAGCAGCCGAGCAGTACTTC. Translating gives CASSAGLAAEQYF.

The chain combines TRBV4-1 with TRBJ1-2; D is perhaps TRBD1 (6 bases). Trimming took 4 bases from V and 7 from J, leaving 19 bases between them. Germline CDR1 MGHRA, CDR2 YSYEKL. This CDR3 spans 15 amino acids. The CDR3 sequence is CASSPTAGEGFGYTF. CDR3 in DNA: TGCGCCAGCAGCCCTACCGCAGGGGAGGGGTTTGGCTACACCTTC.

The chain recombines TRBV27 with TRBJ2-2, with 10 bases fitting TRBD2. Per germline, CDR1 MNHEY and CDR2 SMNVEV (reference sequence). The junction had 8 bases not matched to a gene; V was cut back by 6 bases and J by 4 bases. The CDR3 is 16 amino acids. The CDR3 sequence: CASSPAGGQLTGELFF. CDR3 sequence (DNA): TGTGCCAGCAGCCCAGCGGGGGGGCAGCTCACCGGGGAGCTGTTTTTT.

The CDR3 DNA reads TGTGCTAGTGGTTTGCCCCGACAGGGGAACACTGAAGCTTTCTTT. This codes for CASGLPRQGNTEAFF. The rearrangement uses TRBV12-5 and TRBJ1-1, with 7 bases lining up with TRBD1. Trimming cost V 2 bases and J 1 base; bases outside gene matches: 4. The CDR3 spans 15 residues. Germline V gives CDR1 LGHNT, CDR2 FRNRAP.

The chain carries TRBV4-1 and TRBJ1-6, with 11 bases identical to TRBD1. Germline CDR1 is MGHRA and CDR2 is YSYEKL. With V trimmed by 4 bases and J by 0 bases, 2 bases remained unmatched. This CDR3 spans 17 amino acids. The CDR3 DNA sequence: TGCGCCAGCAGCCCGGGACAGGGGGACTCCTATAATTCACCCCTCCACTTT. Translation gives CASSPGQGDSYNSPLHF.

The chain couples TRBV5-6 to TRBJ2-4; D is perhaps TRBD2 (5 bases). Per the germline V gene, CDR1 is SGHDT and CDR2 is YYEEEE. The CDR3 sequence is 12 residues long. V lost 7 bases, J lost 8 bases, and 13 bases lay in between. Here the CDR3 DNA reads TGTGCCAGCGTCGAGGAGAGGGACATTCAGTACTTC. The encoded protein is CASVEERDIQYF.

V is TRBV6-1 and J is TRBJ1-6, with 8 positions matching TRBD1. V was pared by 3 bases and J by 7 bases, with 2 bases of the junction left unmatched. The germline CDR1 and CDR2 sequences are MNHNS and SASEGT. This CDR3 has 14 residues. Written as DNA, the CDR3 is TGTGCCAGCAGTGAGGGACAGGAAAATTCACCCCTCCACTTT. Its protein product is CASSEGQENSPLHF.

The V gene is TRBV20-1, the J gene TRBJ1-1; perhaps TRBD1 as D (5 bases). The CDR3 covers 11 residues. The V and J ends lost 5 bases and 7 bases respectively, with 11 bases between them. Per the germline V gene, CDR1 is DFQATT and CDR2 is SNEGSKA (reference sequence). The chain's CDR3 is CSAARQLEAFF. CDR3 in DNA: TGCAGTGCTGCCCGACAGCTTGAAGCTTTCTTT.

The sample holds one count of this clone. This chain connects TRBV2 to TRBJ2-7; TRBD2 agrees at 13 bases. The germline gives CDR1 SNHLY, CDR2 FYNNEI. V lost 5 bases, J lost 2 bases, and 3 bases stayed unmatched. The CDR3 runs to 15 residues. In DNA form, the CDR3 reads TGTGCCAGCAGTCCCGGGACTAGCGGGGCCTACGAGCAGTACTTC. Translated, it gives CASSPGTSGAYEQYF.

Details on this clone: Germline and junction disagree at one end, which may indicate a read error. This chain connects TRBV2 to TRBJ2-5, with TRBD1 identical over 9 bases. This CDR3 is 15 amino acids long. CDR1 is SNHLY and CDR2 is FYNNEI in the germline V gene. The CDR3 coding sequence is TGTGCCAGCGGTGACCCGGGACAGGGCGGGGAGACCCAGTACTTC. It specifies CASGDPGQGGETQYF.

V and J are TRBV5-1 and TRBJ1-1, with 9 bases fitting TRBD1. Germline CDR1 reads SGHRS; CDR2 reads YFSETQ. The CDR3 sequence is 14 residues long. The V and J ends lost 7 bases and 1 base, in that order; junction bases with no gene match: 5. The CDR3 DNA sequence: TGCGCCAGCGGGCGGACAGGGGAGAACACTGAAGCTTTCTTT. Amino acids: CASGRTGENTEAFF.

The chain combines TRBV6-5 with TRBJ1-1; TRBD1 might be the D (5 bases). Between the trimmed V and J ends, which lost 6 bases and 1 base, there was a span of 15 bases. Germline V gene data show CDR1 as MNHEY and CDR2 as SVGAGI. CDR3 length equals 15 residues. The CDR3 here is CASRIPGGGNTEAFF. In nucleotides, the CDR3 is TGTGCCAGCAGAATTCCGGGGGGAGGGAACACTGAAGCTTTCTTT.

The V call is TRBV9, the J call TRBJ2-1; 11 nucleotides align to TRBD2. CDR3 length equals 14 residues. After removal of 0 bases from V and 9 bases from J, the junction contained 2 bases not matched to a gene. CDR1 is SGDLS and CDR2 is YYNGEE in the germline V gene. The CDR3 region is CASSVASGGSEQFF. The DNA for the CDR3 is TGTGCCAGCAGCGTAGCTAGCGGGGGGAGTGAGCAGTTCTTC.

The rearrangement links TRBV6-1 to TRBJ1-2; D remains unclear. Germline CDR1 is MNHNS and CDR2 is SASEGT. There are 13 residues in the CDR3. V was cut by 5 bases and J by 3 bases, with 10 bases left in between. CDR3 in amino acids: CASSPRAYYGYTF. CDR3 sequence (DNA): TGTGCCAGCAGTCCCCGAGCGTACTATGGCTACACCTTC.

As DNA, the CDR3 is TGCGCCAGCAGCTTAGTTCCGCAGGGCGGCGAGCAGTACTTC. Its protein product is CASSLVPQGGEQYF. This sequence joins TRBV4-1 and TRBJ2-7, with D tentatively TRBD1 (5 bases). Germline CDR1 and CDR2: MGHRA and YSYEKL. The V and J ends lost 5 bases and 6 bases respectively, with 17 bases between them. The CDR3 totals 14 residues.

V and J are TRBV2 and TRBJ1-1; D unresolved. Trimming pared 6 bases from V and 0 bases from J, leaving 14 bases between. The length of the CDR3 is 15 residues. Germline V gene data show CDR1 as SNHLY and CDR2 as FYNNEI. In DNA form, the CDR3 reads TGTGCCAGCAGCGAGGATAAAGGAATGAACACTGAAGCTTTCTTT. Protein: CASSEDKGMNTEAFF. Supplemented by reference TRBV2 and TRBJ1-1, the full variable domain reads EPEVTQTPSHQVTQMGQEVILRCVPISNHLYFYWYRQILGQKVEFLVSFYNNEISEKSEIFDDQFSVERPDGSNFTLKIRSTKLEDSAMYFCASSEDKGMNTEAFFGQGTRLTVV.

V and J are TRBV6-6 and TRBJ1-5; D unclear. This CDR3 is 15 amino acids long. CDR1 and CDR2 (germline): MNHNY, SVGAGI (reference sequence). Trimming left V 0 bases short and J 6 bases short, with 12 bases between. Written as DNA, the CDR3 is TGTGCCAGCAGTTACTCGACCGTGCGGGGTCAGCCCCAGCATTTT. Translated, it gives CASSYSTVRGQPQHF.

The chain combines TRBV4-1 with TRBJ1-1; D is undetermined. Germline assignment: CDR1 MGHRA and CDR2 YSYEKL. The ends were cut back, 1 base at V and 0 bases at J, with 9 bases in the middle. The CDR3 covers 15 residues. The CDR3 coding sequence is TGCGCCAGCAGCCAAGTCGGCGGATTGAACACTGAAGCTTTCTTT. It encodes CASSQVGGLNTEAFF.

The chain couples TRBV6-5 to TRBJ1-1; D not certain. CDR3 length: 12 amino acids. Germline-derived CDR1 and CDR2 are MNHEY and SVGAGI. V was pared by 6 bases and J by 6 bases, with 11 bases between. The CDR3 DNA is TGTGCCAGCAGCCTGGGAGCGGCTGAAGCTTTCTTT. This translates into CASSLGAAEAFF.

This chain joins TRBV7-3 and TRBJ1-1; 10 nucleotides match TRBD1. CDR1 is SGHTA, CDR2 FQGTGA, per germline. After removal of 8 bases from V and 3 bases from J, the junction contained 3 bases not matched to a gene. There are 13 residues in the CDR3. The CDR3 here is CASGTGAHTEAFF. The CDR3 nucleotides read TGTGCCAGCGGGACAGGGGCACACACTGAAGCTTTCTTT.